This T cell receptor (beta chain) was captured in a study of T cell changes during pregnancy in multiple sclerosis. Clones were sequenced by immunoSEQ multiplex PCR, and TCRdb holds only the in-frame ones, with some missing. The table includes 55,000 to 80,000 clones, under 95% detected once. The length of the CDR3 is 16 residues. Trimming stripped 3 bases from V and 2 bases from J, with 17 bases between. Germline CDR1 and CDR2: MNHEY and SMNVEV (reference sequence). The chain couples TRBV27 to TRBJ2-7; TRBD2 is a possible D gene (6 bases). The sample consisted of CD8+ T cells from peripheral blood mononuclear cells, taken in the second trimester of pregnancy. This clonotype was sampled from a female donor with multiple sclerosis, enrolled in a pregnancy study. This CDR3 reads CASSFTGTGVTYEQYF. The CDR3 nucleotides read TGTGCCAGCAGTTTCACCGGGACTGGGGTAACCTACGAGCAGTACTTC.